A single sample gave rise to the 20 T cell receptor beta chains below, sequenced in a study of tumor-infiltrating lymphocytes in primary liver carcinoma. Co-extraction of RNA and DNA was performed on about 19-31 mg of unsorted bulk tissue. TCR beta cDNA was reverse-transcribed from about 500 ng of total RNA. The reaction used a constant-region primer and ProtoScript II reverse transcriptase. For TCR beta, libraries were produced by three nested multiplex PCR rounds using slightly modified ARM-PCR. For roughly 11 cycles apiece, the opening two PCR rounds ran with TRBV1-TRBV30 forward primers and a C-beta reverse primer. TCRdb re-analysed the multiplex PCR reads in MiXCR, keeping a single row per CDR3 protein. The data hold about 99,000 distinct CDR3 sequences, with more than 60% observed a single time. Sample: liver tumor tissue from sampling region 5. Subset indicated: tumor region T5, tumor centre. These TCRs come from a woman in her sixties or seventies with primary liver carcinoma and hepatitis B virus infection.

The chain couples TRBV11-2 to TRBJ2-1; possibly TRBD1 or TRBD2 for D (5 bases each). From germline, CDR1 is SGHAT and CDR2 FQNNGV. The CDR3 is made up of 18 amino acids. Trimming took off 5 bases at V and 8 bases at J, with 28 bases between the two ends. CDR3 in DNA: TGTGCCAGCAGCACGGGGCTCGCAGGAGACTATATGGCCGATGAGCAGTTCTTC. It translates to CASSTGLAGDYMADEQFF.

This clonotype was detected ten times or more. The chain recombines TRBV5-4 with TRBJ2-4; TRBD1 might be the D (5 bases). Per the germline V gene, CDR1 is SGHNT and CDR2 is YYREEE (reference sequence). Trimming stripped 1 base from V and 3 bases from J, with 8 bases between. This CDR3 has 14 residues. CDR3 DNA: TGTGCCAGCAGCTTGAAAGGGGTCAAAAACATTCAGTACTTC. This codes for CASSLKGVKNIQYF.

Of note for this clonotype: The germline gene is not matched at one end of the junction; a read error may be the cause. This rearrangement joins TRBV5-6 to TRBJ2-1, with D possibly TRBD2 on 5 matching bases. The CDR3 is 17 residues long. The germline CDR1 and CDR2 sequences are SGHDT and YYEEEE. In DNA, the CDR3 is TGTGCCAGTAGCTTGTACCCCCCTTGGAGTAGAGGGAGAGGGCAGTTCTTC. It yields the protein CASSLYPPWSRGRGQFF.

With respect to this clonotype: One base away lies a much larger clone, so this may be a sequencing read error. The CDR3 loop is CASSLIAEQFF. CDR3 DNA sequence: TGTGCCAGCAGCTTGATAGCTGAGCAGTTCTTC. V gene TRBV7-9 combines with J gene TRBJ2-1; D is unresolved. The CDR3 consists of 11 residues. Germline V gene data show CDR1 as SEHNR and CDR2 as FQNEAQ (reference sequence). Trimming took 3 bases from V and 9 from J, leaving 6 bases between them.

A remark on this clonotype: A much larger clone differs by one base, so this may be a read error. The chain has TRBV14 and TRBJ2-3, with D possibly TRBD1 on 6 matching bases. Germline V gene sequence: CDR1 SGHDN, CDR2 FVKESK. Trimming left V 1 base short and J 1 base short, with 15 bases between. The CDR3 is made up of 17 amino acids. The CDR3, as DNA: TGTGCCAGCAGCCAAGTCGGGACAAGGGGAGGCACAGATACGCAGTATTTT. The encoded protein is CASSQVGTRGGTDTQYF.

Turning to this clonotype: It may be a read error: a sequence one base away is much more abundant. The genes are TRBV14 and TRBJ1-3; D gene uncertain. This CDR3 contains 14 residues. CDR1 is SGHDN, CDR2 FVKESK, per germline. This CDR3 reads CASSPGISGNIIYF. CDR3 nucleotides: TGTGCCAGCAGCCCCGGGATCTCTGGAAACATCATATATTTT.

On this clonotype: One junction end does not reproduce the germline sequence, and a read error may be involved. The chain has TRBV14 and TRBJ2-2; 11 bases line up with TRBD2. This CDR3 contains 15 residues. Per the germline V gene, CDR1 is SGHDN and CDR2 is FVKESK. The CDR3 DNA is TGTGCCAACAGCCATGGACTAGCGGGCACCGGGGAGCTGTTTTTT. As protein: CANSHGLAGTGELFF.

There are a few counts of this clonotype. The CDR3 carries no conserved terminal phenylalanine or tryptophan, so it likely arises from a read error. The chain is built from TRBV5-4 and TRBJ2-3; D not certain. There are 17 residues in the CDR3. Trimming left V 5 bases short and J 2 bases short, with 21 bases between. Germline loops: CDR1 SGHNT, CDR2 YYREEE (reference sequence). CDR3 amino acids: CASRGSTQSAYTDTQYI. As DNA, the CDR3 is TGTGCCAGCAGGGGGTCTACCCAGTCCGCCTACACAGATACGCAGTATATT.

The chain carries TRBV29-1 and TRBJ2-3, with no clear D. CDR1 and CDR2 (germline): SQVTM, ANQGSEA. Between the trimmed V and J ends, which lost 6 bases and 2 bases, there was a span of 6 bases. CDR3 length equals 11 residues. This chain's CDR3 is CSVGITDTQYF. Here the CDR3 DNA reads TGCAGCGTGGGAATCACAGATACGCAGTATTTT.

This clonotype appeared a single time. Likely a read error: the CDR3 ends without its conserved phenylalanine or tryptophan. The DNA is left out, because the CDR3 cannot be placed on it with certainty; the CDR3 is given as TCRdb lists it. This chain connects TRBV11-2 to TRBJ2-3; the listed D gene, TRBD1, was not tested against the DNA. Germline values: CDR1 SGHAT, CDR2 FQNNGV. 14 amino acids form the CDR3, both terminal residues included. CDR3 protein: CASNNREMGDTQCL.

A remark on this clonotype: The junction shows a germline mismatch at one end, possibly a read error. This rearrangement joins TRBV28 to TRBJ1-1; TRBD1 is a possible D gene (5 bases). There are 13 residues in the CDR3. Germline CDR1 and CDR2: MDHEN and SYDVKM. CDR3 nucleotide sequence: TGTGCCAGCAGCTCAGGGACGTGGGGTGAATCTTTCTTT. Translation gives CASSSGTWGESFF.

This clonotype came up a few times. This chain joins TRBV2 and TRBJ1-6; 8 bases align to TRBD1. The CDR3 has 12 amino acids. CDR1 is SNHLY, CDR2 FYNNEI, per germline. The V and J ends lost 8 bases and 7 bases, in that order; junction bases with no gene match: 1. The CDR3 DNA reads TGTGCCAGCGGGACAGGCAATTCACCCCTCCACTTT. As protein: CASGTGNSPLHF.

This chain joins TRBV29-1 and TRBJ2-1; 8 nucleotides line up with TRBD2. V trimming: 5 bases; J trimming: 0 bases; junction bases outside the gene matches: 9. The CDR3 runs 16 residues. CDR1 SQVTM and CDR2 ANQGSEA come from the germline V gene. This chain's CDR3 is CSVHDRSGSSYNEQFF. CDR3 bases: TGCAGCGTTCATGATCGGAGCGGGAGCTCCTACAATGAGCAGTTCTTC.

This clonotype was seen just once. A much more abundant neighbour one base away suggests this may be a read error. V gene TRBV28 combines with J gene TRBJ2-5; D gene ambiguous. The CDR3 sequence is 16 residues long. Germline V lookup: CDR1 MDHEN, CDR2 SYDVKM. CDR3 protein: CASSFPGRSIQETQHF. The CDR3 nucleotides read TGTGCCAGCAGTTTTCCTGGACGGTCAATCCAAGAGACCCAGCACTTC. Complete variable domain (other parts from reference TRBV28 and TRBJ2-5): DVKVTQSSRYLVKRTGEKVFLECVQDMDHENMFWYRQDPGLGLRLIYFSYDVKMKEKGDIPEGYSVSREKKERFSLILESASTNQTSMYLCASSFPGRSIQETQHFGPGTRLLVL.

In regard to this clonotype: The junction and the germline gene differ at one end; a read error may be behind it. The chain employs TRBV4-1 and TRBJ2-4; 16 nucleotides align to TRBD2. This CDR3 region has 20 residues. Germline CDR1 reads MGHRA; CDR2 reads YSYEKL. CDR3 protein: CAGSQGGTSGRAGAKNIQYF. CDR3 DNA: TGTGCCGGCAGCCAAGGTGGGACTAGCGGGAGGGCCGGGGCCAAAAACATTCAGTACTTC.

The chain employs TRBV28 and TRBJ2-7; unclear D gene. This CDR3 is 13 amino acids long. Germline V gene data show CDR1 as MDHEN and CDR2 as SYDVKM. The V and J ends lost 7 bases and 5 bases respectively, with 15 bases between them. The chain's CDR3 is CASKRSSLHEQYF. The CDR3 bases are TGTGCCAGCAAAAGGAGCTCCCTCCACGAGCAGTACTTC.

This clonotype showed up just a few times. The chain combines TRBV28 with TRBJ1-2; TRBD1 aligns across 7 bases. The CDR3 runs 13 residues. V trimming: 5 bases; J trimming: 5 bases; junction bases outside the gene matches: 5. Germline V gene sequence: CDR1 MDHEN, CDR2 SYDVKM. CDR3 protein: CASSQQGLYGYTF. The CDR3 DNA sequence: TGTGCCAGCAGTCAACAGGGGCTTTATGGCTACACCTTC.

This clonotype is classed as medium-sized. The CDR3 nucleotides are TGTGCCAGCAGCCCAAAACGGCTAGCGGGAGACGAGACCCAGTACTTC. Its translation is CASSPKRLAGDETQYF. The rearrangement joins TRBV6-1 to TRBJ2-5; 10 bases map to TRBD2. In germline, CDR1 is MNHNS, CDR2 SASEGT. The ends lost 6 bases at V and 5 bases at J; junction bases unmatched: 12. The CDR3 loop spans 16 amino acids.

The CDR3 DNA is TGTGCCAGCAGTCCGAGGGACGGGAACACCGGGGAGCTGTTTTTT. Its translation is CASSPRDGNTGELFF. The gene calls are TRBV21-1 and TRBJ2-2; the table assigns TRBD2, which was not confirmed against the DNA. TRBV21-1 is given as a pseudogene. The CDR3 extends over 15 amino acids.

Notes on this clonotype: As the CDR3 is not closed by the conserved phenylalanine or tryptophan, this likely results from a read error. The CDR3 DNA is TGTGCCAGTAGCGGGAGATTAGCGGGAGGGCCGGGGGATGAGCAGTTCTCC. Translating it yields CASSGRLAGGPGDEQFS. The chain has TRBV11-2 and TRBJ2-1, with 11 bases fitting TRBD2. Germline V gene lookup returns CDR1 SGHAT and CDR2 FQNNGV. This CDR3 is 17 amino acids long. The V segment lost 9 bases and the J segment 8 bases; nucleotides outside the gene matches: 18.